These 27 T cell receptor beta chains came from one sample sequenced in a study of blood T cell repertoires in COVID-19. This table comes from immunoSEQ multiplex PCR, and its TCRdb copy is limited to in-frame clones, with some not included. The sample has 95,000 to 100,000 clones, approximately 90% seen once; the top ten hold 3.5% to 5%. The sample was peripheral blood. These receptors all come from a human donor with COVID-19, enrolled during active disease. The donor label of this sample is uncertain.

The CDR3 protein is CASSPPTGELFF. DNA of the CDR3: TGTGCCAGCTCACCCCCAACCGGGGAGCTGTTTTTT. The chain links TRBV18 to TRBJ2-2; D is undetermined. Trimming cost V 3 bases and J 5 bases, with 4 bases left between them. The CDR3 spans 12 residues. Germline CDR1 reads KGHSH; CDR2 reads LQKENI.

This clone has only one observation. The chain uses TRBV5-1 and TRBJ2-7; 10 positions agree with TRBD1. CDR3 length: 15 residues. With V trimmed by 6 bases and J by 2 bases, 8 bases remained unmatched. Germline lookup yields CDR1 SGHRS and CDR2 YFSETQ. The CDR3 DNA reads TGCGCCAGCACTCAGGACAGGGGGGAAGCCTACGAGCAGTACTTC. It specifies CASTQDRGEAYEQYF.

The genes are TRBV7-3 and TRBJ2-3; 10 bases agree with TRBD2. The CDR3 contains 20 residues. Trimming removed 6 bases from V and 4 bases from J; junction bases left unmatched: 22. CDR1 is SGHTA and CDR2 is FQGTGA in the germline V gene. The CDR3: CASSQGSGSGRAAGADTQYF. CDR3 coding DNA: TGTGCCAGCAGTCAAGGGTCCGGCAGCGGGAGGGCCGCCGGTGCAGATACGCAGTATTTT.

This chain joins TRBV19 and TRBJ1-6; tentatively, D is TRBD1 (6 bases). V lost 6 bases and J lost 4, with 16 bases in between. The CDR3 length is 16 residues. Looked up from germline, CDR1 is LNHDA and CDR2 is SQIVND (reference sequence). The CDR3 DNA reads as TGTGCCAGTAGCAAGGAACCGGGACATTATAATTCACCCCTCCACTTT. Protein: CASSKEPGHYNSPLHF.

The V gene is TRBV6-5, the J gene TRBJ2-1; the match to TRBD2 covers 8 bases. Trimming cost V 6 bases and J 6 bases; bases outside gene matches: 1. In germline, CDR1 is MNHEY, CDR2 SVGAGI. This CDR3 has 12 residues. CDR3 loop: CASSGLANEQFF. For the CDR3, the DNA is TGTGCCAGCAGCGGACTAGCCAATGAGCAGTTCTTC.

The chain links TRBV20-1 to TRBJ2-7, with D possibly matching TRBD2 (6 bases). V gave up 6 bases and J gave up 7 bases, with 13 bases separating them. CDR3 length equals 11 residues. Germline CDR1 DFQATT, CDR2 SNEGSKA (reference sequence). The CDR3, as DNA: TGCAGTGCCCTGGGGGGTTATGAGCAGTACTTC. Its translation is CSALGGYEQYF.

The chain joins TRBV14 to TRBJ1-5; 8 bases align to TRBD1. The germline V gene has CDR1 SGHDN and CDR2 FVKESK. The CDR3 is 15 residues long. J lost 1 base, V lost 1 base, and 0 bases had no gene match. The CDR3 region is CASSQAGGSNQPQHF. The CDR3 DNA sequence: TGTGCCAGCAGCCAAGCAGGGGGCAGCAATCAGCCCCAGCATTTT.

J is TRBJ1-1 and V is TRBV11-2; 7 bases match TRBD1. Germline V CDR1 and CDR2: SGHAT, FQNNGV. This CDR3 comprises 17 residues. Unmatched junction bases numbered 22, after V lost 9 bases and J lost 6 bases. CDR3 sequence reads: CASNRQGSALTPSEAFF. The CDR3 bases are TGTGCCAGTAACAGACAGGGTTCGGCCCTCACCCCTTCTGAAGCTTTCTTT.

The gene calls are TRBV5-8 and TRBJ2-7; D is perhaps TRBD2 (5 bases). The CDR3 is 14 amino acids. Trimming stripped 0 bases from V and 2 bases from J, with 9 bases between. Germline CDR1 and CDR2: SGHTS and YDEGEE. The CDR3 region has the DNA TGTGCCAGCAGCTTGGAGAGGGCTACCTACGAGCAGTACTTC. Amino acids: CASSLERATYEQYF.

V gene TRBV5-4 combines with J gene TRBJ2-5; D possibly corresponds to TRBD1 (5 bases). V lost 4 bases and J lost 5, with 15 bases in between. The CDR3 is made up of 14 amino acids. Germline V CDR1 and CDR2: SGHNT, YYREEE (reference sequence). The CDR3 nucleotides are TGTGCCAGCAGCCCGGCAGGGCGACCGGAGACCCAGTACTTC. This gives the protein CASSPAGRPETQYF.

Only a few counts were recorded for this clone. This chain links TRBV19 with TRBJ1-6; D not resolved. Germline-derived CDR1 and CDR2 are LNHDA and SQIVND (reference sequence). V was clipped by 6 bases and J by 5 bases, with 14 bases between them. The CDR3 runs 15 residues. CDR3 in amino acids: CASREPLLNNSPLHF. The DNA for the CDR3 is TGTGCCAGTAGAGAGCCTCTCCTAAATAATTCACCCCTCCACTTT.

The V call is TRBV5-6, the J call TRBJ1-2, with a possible D match to TRBD1 (5 bases). The CDR3 is 13 residues long. CDR1 and CDR2 from the germline V gene are SGHDT and YYEEEE. Trimming took 0 bases from V and 5 from J, leaving 8 bases between them. The chain's CDR3 is CASSLDRLYGYTF. The CDR3 coding sequence is TGTGCCAGCAGCTTGGACAGGCTGTATGGCTACACCTTC.

The chain has TRBV6-5 and TRBJ2-5, with 7 positions matching TRBD1. This CDR3 has 14 amino acids. V was pared by 6 bases and J by 0 bases, with 4 bases of the junction left unmatched. The germline gives CDR1 MNHEY, CDR2 SVGAGI. The CDR3 region has the DNA TGTGCCAGCAGAATACAGGGGTACCAAGAGACCCAGTACTTC. The encoded protein is CASRIQGYQETQYF.

The chain couples TRBV9 to TRBJ1-2, with D possibly TRBD1 on 5 matching bases. Trimming took 3 bases from V and 3 from J, leaving 15 bases between them. The CDR3 length is 15 residues. Per germline, CDR1 SGDLS and CDR2 YYNGEE. The CDR3 DNA is TGTGCCAGCAGCGGTCAGGCCGGGGGGTACTATGGCTACACCTTC. Its protein product is CASSGQAGGYYGYTF.

J is TRBJ1-6 and V is TRBV14; the D gene is possibly TRBD1 (5 bases). CDR1 and CDR2 from the germline V gene are SGHDN and FVKESK. The CDR3 is 15 residues long. V lost 4 bases, J lost 5 bases, and 12 bases lay in between. CDR3 protein: CASSPRAGNNSPLHF. The CDR3 bases are TGTGCCAGCAGCCCCCGGGCAGGGAATAATTCACCCCTCCACTTT. Full variable domain (outside the CDR3, taken from reference TRBV14 and TRBJ1-6): EAGVTQFPSHSVIEKGQTVTLRCDPISGHDNLYWYRRVMGKEIKFLLHFVKESKQDESGMPNNRFLAERTGGTYSTLKVQPAELEDSGVYFCASSPRAGNNSPLHFGNGTRLTVT.

V usage is TRBV4-1 and J usage is TRBJ1-2; D is possibly TRBD1 (6 bases). Trimming removed 4 bases from V and 3 bases from J, with 18 bases in between. The CDR3 extends over 16 amino acids. Looked up from germline, CDR1 is MGHRA and CDR2 is YSYEKL. CDR3 DNA: TGCGCCAGCAGCCGGGGGCGGGGAGGGTTCCACTATGGCTACACCTTC. Protein: CASSRGRGGFHYGYTF.

This chain links TRBV7-9 with TRBJ1-2; 10 bases are shared with TRBD1. The germline V gene has CDR1 SEHNR and CDR2 FQNEAQ (reference sequence). The J segment lost 6 bases and the V segment lost 5 bases, leaving 6 bases of the junction unmatched. The CDR3 loop spans 14 amino acids. CDR3: CASSRDRGVDGYTF. The CDR3 nucleotides read TGTGCCAGCAGCCGGGACAGGGGAGTTGATGGCTACACCTTC.

The table lists this clone with a count of one. V is TRBV4-1 and J is TRBJ1-6; possible D gene TRBD1, 5 bases. The germline V and J ends were trimmed by 6 bases and 2 bases, with 17 bases remaining between them. The CDR3 contains 17 residues. The germline V gene encodes CDR1 MGHRA and CDR2 YSYEKL. CDR3 loop: CASRSGGGEAYNSPLHF. CDR3 DNA: TGCGCCAGCAGATCTGGGGGGGGTGAGGCCTATAATTCACCCCTCCACTTT.

V and J are TRBV7-2 and TRBJ2-3, with D possibly being TRBD2 (6 bases). V dropped 1 base and J dropped 1 base, with 21 bases sitting between them. Per the germline V gene, CDR1 is SGHTA and CDR2 is FQGNSA. The length of the CDR3 is 19 residues. CDR3 protein: CASSLELFIGGWGTDTQYF. The CDR3 DNA sequence: TGTGCCAGCAGCTTAGAATTATTTATCGGGGGTTGGGGCACAGATACGCAGTATTTT.

The chain carries TRBV9 and TRBJ2-7; the D is unclear. This CDR3 region has 14 residues. The germline CDR1 and CDR2 sequences are SGDLS and YYNGEE. Trimming left V 4 bases short and J 1 base short, with 12 bases between. CDR3 sequence reads: CASSPRYYSYEQYF. CDR3 sequence (DNA): TGTGCCAGCAGCCCCCGTTACTATTCCTACGAGCAGTACTTC.

V and J are TRBV6-4 and TRBJ2-1; 8 bases match TRBD2. V was clipped by 3 bases and J by 5 bases; unmatched bases: 3. This CDR3 has 14 residues. Germline assignment: CDR1 MRHNA and CDR2 SNTAGT. CDR3 DNA: TGTGCCAGCAGTGAGGGACTAGAGGACAATGAGCAGTTCTTC. It codes for CASSEGLEDNEQFF.

The rearrangement links TRBV2 to TRBJ1-1; the D is unclear. Looked up from germline, CDR1 is SNHLY and CDR2 is FYNNEI. This CDR3 region has 13 residues. With 7 bases removed from V and 0 bases from J, the gap between germline ends came to 9 bases. The CDR3 DNA follows: TGTGCCAGCAAAAGTGAGTTGAACACTGAAGCTTTCTTT. It specifies CASKSELNTEAFF.

This clone occurred a few times. J is TRBJ2-1 and V is TRBV19; a possible D gene is TRBD1 (5 bases). Between the trimmed V and J ends, which lost 1 base and 0 bases, there was a span of 22 bases. This CDR3 has 20 amino acids. Looked up from germline, CDR1 is LNHDA and CDR2 is SQIVND (reference sequence). This CDR3 reads CASSIGRQRGHHSSYNEQFF. CDR3 sequence (DNA): TGTGCCAGTAGTATAGGGCGGCAGCGAGGACACCATAGCTCCTACAATGAGCAGTTCTTC.

The genes are TRBV5-1 and TRBJ1-4; D remains unclear. CDR1 and CDR2 from the germline V gene are SGHRS and YFSETQ. The CDR3 totals 15 residues. V lost 1 base to trimming and J lost 7 bases, with 14 bases between them. CDR3 nucleotides: TGCGCCAGCAGCTTGTCGGGTCCCCGAAGTGAAAAACTGTTTTTT. It yields the protein CASSLSGPRSEKLFF. The complete variable domain, with remaining parts taken from reference TRBV5-1 and TRBJ1-4, reads KAGVTQTPRYLIKTRGQQVTLSCSPISGHRSVSWYQQTPGQGLQFLFEYFSETQRNKGNFPGRFSGRQFSNSRSEMNVSTLELGDSALYLCASSLSGPRSEKLFFGSGTQLSVL.

The chain recombines TRBV7-6 with TRBJ2-3; a possible D gene is TRBD1 (7 bases). The CDR3 spans 16 residues. Germline CDR1 and CDR2: SGHVS and FNYEAQ. V shed 1 base and J shed 5 bases, with 16 bases lying between them. This CDR3 reads CASSLEGGGWEDTQYF. The CDR3 DNA reads as TGTGCCAGCAGCTTAGAAGGAGGGGGCTGGGAAGATACGCAGTATTTT.

This clone was picked up one time. The V gene is TRBV2, the J gene TRBJ2-7; possibly TRBD2 for D (6 bases). This CDR3 region has 14 residues. Trimming left V 4 bases short and J 1 base short, with 11 bases between. Germline V lookup: CDR1 SNHLY, CDR2 FYNNEI. The CDR3: CASSGASGSYEQYF. The CDR3, as DNA: TGTGCCAGCAGTGGGGCGAGCGGGTCCTACGAGCAGTACTTC.

This clone was recorded only once. The chain joins TRBV5-1 to TRBJ2-7; 9 bases map to TRBD1. The CDR3 runs to 16 residues. With 3 bases clipped from V and 3 bases from J, the junction kept 10 bases outside the gene matches. Germline loops: CDR1 SGHRS, CDR2 YFSETQ. The CDR3 DNA is TGCGCCAGCAGCTCTGCCCTGGGACAGGGAGGCTACGAGCAGTACTTC. This codes for CASSSALGQGGYEQYF.